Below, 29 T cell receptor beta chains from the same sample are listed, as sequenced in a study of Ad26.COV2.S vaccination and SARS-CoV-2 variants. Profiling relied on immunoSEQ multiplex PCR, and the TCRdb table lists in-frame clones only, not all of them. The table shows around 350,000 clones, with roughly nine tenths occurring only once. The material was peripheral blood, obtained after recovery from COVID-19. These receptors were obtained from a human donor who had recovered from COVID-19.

The CDR3 loop is CASSEAGTGTFWLTF. The CDR3 DNA is TGTGCCAGCAGTGAAGCAGGGACCGGAACCTTCTGGCTGACTTTC. The chain combines TRBV6-1 with TRBJ2-6, with D perhaps TRBD1 or TRBD2 (5 bases each). The CDR3 runs to 15 residues. Germline CDR1 reads MNHNS; CDR2 reads SASEGT. V shed 0 bases and J shed 16 bases, with 19 bases lying between them.

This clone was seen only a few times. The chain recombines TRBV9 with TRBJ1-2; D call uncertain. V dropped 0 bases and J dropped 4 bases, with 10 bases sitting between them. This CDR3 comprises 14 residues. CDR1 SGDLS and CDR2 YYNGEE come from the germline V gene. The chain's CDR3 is CASSVAAETYGYTF. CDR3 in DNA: TGTGCCAGCAGCGTAGCCGCCGAGACCTATGGCTACACCTTC.

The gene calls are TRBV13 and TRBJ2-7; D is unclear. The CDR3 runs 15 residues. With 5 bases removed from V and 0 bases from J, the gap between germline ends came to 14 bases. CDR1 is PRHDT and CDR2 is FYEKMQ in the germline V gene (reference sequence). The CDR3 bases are TGTGCCAGCAGCCCGCAGGACGGGCCCTCCTACGAGCAGTACTTC. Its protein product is CASSPQDGPSYEQYF.

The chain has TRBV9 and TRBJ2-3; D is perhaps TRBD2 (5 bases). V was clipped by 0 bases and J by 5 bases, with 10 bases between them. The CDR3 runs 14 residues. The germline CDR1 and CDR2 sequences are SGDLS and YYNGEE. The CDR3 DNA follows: TGTGCCAGCAGCGTAGGGCTAGCTCGAGATACGCAGTATTTT. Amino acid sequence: CASSVGLARDTQYF.

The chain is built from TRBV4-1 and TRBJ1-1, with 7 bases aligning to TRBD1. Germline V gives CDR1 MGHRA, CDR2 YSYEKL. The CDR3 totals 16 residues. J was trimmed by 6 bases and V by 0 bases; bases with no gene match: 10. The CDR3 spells CASSQDSGTANSEAFF. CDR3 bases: TGCGCCAGCAGCCAAGACAGCGGGACAGCTAATTCTGAAGCTTTCTTT.

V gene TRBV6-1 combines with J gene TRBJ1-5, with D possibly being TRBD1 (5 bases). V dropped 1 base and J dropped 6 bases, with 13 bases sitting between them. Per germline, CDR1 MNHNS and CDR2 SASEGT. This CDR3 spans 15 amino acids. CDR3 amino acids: CASSEGPQGFQPQHF. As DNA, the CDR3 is TGTGCCAGCAGTGAAGGTCCTCAGGGATTTCAGCCCCAGCATTTT.

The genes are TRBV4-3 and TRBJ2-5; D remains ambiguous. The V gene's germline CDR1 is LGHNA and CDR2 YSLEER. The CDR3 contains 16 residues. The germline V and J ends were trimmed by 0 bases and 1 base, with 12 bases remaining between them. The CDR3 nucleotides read TGCGCCAGCAGCCAAGATCTGTCGCATTCCCAAGAGACCCAGTACTTC. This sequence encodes CASSQDLSHSQETQYF.

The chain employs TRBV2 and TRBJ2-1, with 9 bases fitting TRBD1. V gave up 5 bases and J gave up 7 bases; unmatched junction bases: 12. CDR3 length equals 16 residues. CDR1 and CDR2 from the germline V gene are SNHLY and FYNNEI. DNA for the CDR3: TGTGCCAGCAGTAATTCGGGACAGGGACGATTTAATGAGCAGTTCTTC. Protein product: CASSNSGQGRFNEQFF.

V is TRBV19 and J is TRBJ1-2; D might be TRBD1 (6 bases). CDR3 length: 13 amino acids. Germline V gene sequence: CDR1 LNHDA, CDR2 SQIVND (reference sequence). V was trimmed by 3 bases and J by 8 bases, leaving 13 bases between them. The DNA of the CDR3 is TGTGCCAGTAGTATCCGACAGGCTGGAGGCTACACCTTC. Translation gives CASSIRQAGGYTF.

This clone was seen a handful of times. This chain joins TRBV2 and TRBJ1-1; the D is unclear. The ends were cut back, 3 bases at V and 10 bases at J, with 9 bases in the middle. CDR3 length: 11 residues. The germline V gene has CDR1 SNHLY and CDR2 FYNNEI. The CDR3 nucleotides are TGTGCCAGCAGTGACCCGATTGGAGCTTTCTTT. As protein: CASSDPIGAFF.

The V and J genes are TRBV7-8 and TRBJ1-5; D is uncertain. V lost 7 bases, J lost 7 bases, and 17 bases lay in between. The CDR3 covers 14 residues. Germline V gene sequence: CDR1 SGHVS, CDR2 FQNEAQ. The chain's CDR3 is CASTMRRGDQPQHF. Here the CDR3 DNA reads TGTGCCAGCACCATGAGGCGGGGTGACCAGCCCCAGCATTTT.

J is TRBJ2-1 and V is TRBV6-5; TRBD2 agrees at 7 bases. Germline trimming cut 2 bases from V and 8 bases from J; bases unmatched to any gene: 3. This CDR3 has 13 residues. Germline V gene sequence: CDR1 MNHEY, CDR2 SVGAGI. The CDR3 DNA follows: TGTGCCAGCAGTTACGAAACTAGCGATGAGCAGTTCTTC. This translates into CASSYETSDEQFF.

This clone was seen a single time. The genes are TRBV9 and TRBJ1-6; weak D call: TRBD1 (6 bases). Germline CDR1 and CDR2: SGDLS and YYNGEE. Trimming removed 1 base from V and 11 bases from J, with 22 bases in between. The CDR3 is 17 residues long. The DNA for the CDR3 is TGTGCCAGCAGCGTAAAACCCAATACAGGGAACGCGACACCCCTCCACTTT. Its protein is CASSVKPNTGNATPLHF.

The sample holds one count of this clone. This CDR3 reads CASSFGGGEGSYGYTF. As DNA, the CDR3 is TGCGCCAGCAGCTTCGGGGGGGGCGAGGGATCCTATGGCTACACCTTC. This chain links TRBV5-1 with TRBJ1-2; a possible D gene is TRBD1 (6 bases). CDR3 length: 16 amino acids. Germline lookup yields CDR1 SGHRS and CDR2 YFSETQ. Deletions cut 2 bases from V and 4 bases from J, with 18 bases between.

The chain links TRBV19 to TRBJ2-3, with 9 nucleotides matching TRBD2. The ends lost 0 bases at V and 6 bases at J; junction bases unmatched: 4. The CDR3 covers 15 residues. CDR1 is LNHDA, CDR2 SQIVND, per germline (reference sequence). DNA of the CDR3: TGTGCCAGTAGTATAGATAGCGGGAGTGGGGATACGCAGTATTTT. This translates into CASSIDSGSGDTQYF.

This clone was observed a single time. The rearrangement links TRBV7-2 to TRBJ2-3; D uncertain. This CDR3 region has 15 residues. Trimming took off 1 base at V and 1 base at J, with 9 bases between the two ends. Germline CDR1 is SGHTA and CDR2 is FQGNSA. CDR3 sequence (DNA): TGTGCCAGCAGCTTAGGGCTGGGCGGCACAGATACGCAGTATTTT. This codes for CASSLGLGGTDTQYF. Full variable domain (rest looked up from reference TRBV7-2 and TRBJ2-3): GAGVSQSPSNKVTEKGKDVELRCDPISGHTALYWYRQSLGQGLEFLIYFQGNSAPDKSGLPSDRFSAERTGGSVSTLTIQRTQQEDSAVYLCASSLGLGGTDTQYFGPGTRLTVL.

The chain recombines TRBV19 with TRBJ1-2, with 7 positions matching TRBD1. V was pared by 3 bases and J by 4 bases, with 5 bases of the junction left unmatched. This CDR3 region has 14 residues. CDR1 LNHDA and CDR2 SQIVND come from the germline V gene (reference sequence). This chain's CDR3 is CASSITGVGYGYTF. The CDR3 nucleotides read TGTGCCAGTAGTATCACAGGGGTAGGCTATGGCTACACCTTC.

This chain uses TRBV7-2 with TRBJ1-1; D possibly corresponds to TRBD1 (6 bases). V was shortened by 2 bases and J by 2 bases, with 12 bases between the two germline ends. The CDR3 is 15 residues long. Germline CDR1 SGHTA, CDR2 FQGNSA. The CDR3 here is CASSLREGGNTEAFF. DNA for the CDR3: TGTGCCAGCAGCTTACGGGAGGGGGGAAACACTGAAGCTTTCTTT.

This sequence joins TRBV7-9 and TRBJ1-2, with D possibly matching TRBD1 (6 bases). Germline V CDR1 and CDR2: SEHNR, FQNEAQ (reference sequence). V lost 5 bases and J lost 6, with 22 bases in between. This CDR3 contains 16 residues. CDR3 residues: CASSAKGGGTSNGYTF. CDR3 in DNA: TGTGCCAGCAGCGCAAAAGGGGGGGGCACCAGCAATGGCTACACCTTC.

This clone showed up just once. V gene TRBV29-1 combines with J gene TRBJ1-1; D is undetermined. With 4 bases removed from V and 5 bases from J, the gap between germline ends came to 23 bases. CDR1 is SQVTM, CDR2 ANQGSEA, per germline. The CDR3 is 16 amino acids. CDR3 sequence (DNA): TGCAGCGTTGTTCCGGGCCGTGGCGACGCGGAAACTGAAGCTTTCTTT. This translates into CSVVPGRGDAETEAFF.

The CDR3 nucleotides are TGCGCCAGCAGCCAAGCGGTGACTAGCGGATTCTCCTACGAGCAGTACTTC. Translating it yields CASSQAVTSGFSYEQYF. The rearrangement links TRBV4-1 to TRBJ2-7; TRBD2 matches at 9 bases. This CDR3 is 17 amino acids long. From germline, CDR1 is MGHRA and CDR2 YSYEKL. Unmatched junction bases numbered 7, after V lost 1 base and J lost 0 bases.

CDR3 nucleotides: TGTGCCAGCAGTACAATACAGGGGTTAGGTTCACCCCTCCACTTT. It specifies CASSTIQGLGSPLHF. The chain carries TRBV28 and TRBJ1-6; 7 bases line up with TRBD1. J was trimmed by 9 bases and V by 5 bases; bases with no gene match: 10. Germline V lookup: CDR1 MDHEN, CDR2 SYDVKM. CDR3 length: 15 residues.

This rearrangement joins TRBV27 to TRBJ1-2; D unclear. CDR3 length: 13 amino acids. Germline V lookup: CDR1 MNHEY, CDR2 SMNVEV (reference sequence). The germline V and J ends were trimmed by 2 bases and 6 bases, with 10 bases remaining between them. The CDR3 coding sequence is TGTGCCAGCAGTTTAGCGGGAGTCGATGGCTACACCTTC. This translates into CASSLAGVDGYTF.

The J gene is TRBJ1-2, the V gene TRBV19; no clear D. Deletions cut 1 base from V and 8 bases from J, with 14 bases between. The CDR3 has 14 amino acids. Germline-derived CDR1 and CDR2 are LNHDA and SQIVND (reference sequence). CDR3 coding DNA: TGTGCCAGTAGTATAGCCCCCGACGGACTCGGCTACACCTTC. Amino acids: CASSIAPDGLGYTF.

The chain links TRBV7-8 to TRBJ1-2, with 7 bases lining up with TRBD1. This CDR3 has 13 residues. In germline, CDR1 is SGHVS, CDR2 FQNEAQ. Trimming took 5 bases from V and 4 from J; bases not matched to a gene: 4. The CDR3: CASSATGAYGYTF. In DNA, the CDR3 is TGTGCCAGCAGCGCCACAGGGGCCTATGGCTACACCTTC.

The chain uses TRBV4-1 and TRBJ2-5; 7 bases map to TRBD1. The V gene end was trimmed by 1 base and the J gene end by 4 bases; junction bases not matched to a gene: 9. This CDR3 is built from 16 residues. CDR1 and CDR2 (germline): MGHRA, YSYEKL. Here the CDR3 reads CASSQVPGGQRETQYF. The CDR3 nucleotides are TGCGCCAGCAGCCAAGTCCCAGGGGGTCAACGAGAGACCCAGTACTTC.

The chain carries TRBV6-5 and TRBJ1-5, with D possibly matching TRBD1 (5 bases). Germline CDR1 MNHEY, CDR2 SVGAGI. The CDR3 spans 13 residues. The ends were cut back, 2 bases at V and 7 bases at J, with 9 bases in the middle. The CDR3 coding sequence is TGTGCCAGCAGTTACCTGGAGGGGCAGCCCCAGCATTTT. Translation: CASSYLEGQPQHF.

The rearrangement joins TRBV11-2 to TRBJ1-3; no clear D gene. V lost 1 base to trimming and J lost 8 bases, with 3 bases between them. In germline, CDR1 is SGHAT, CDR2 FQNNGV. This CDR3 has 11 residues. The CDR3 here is CASSLGYTIYF. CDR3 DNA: TGTGCCAGCAGCTTAGGGTACACCATATATTTT. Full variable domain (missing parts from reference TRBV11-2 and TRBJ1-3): EAGVAQSPRYKIIEKRQSVAFWCNPISGHATLYWYQQILGQGPKLLIQFQNNGVVDDSQLPKDRFSAERLKGVDSTLKIQPAKLEDSAVYLCASSLGYTIYFGEGSWLTVV.

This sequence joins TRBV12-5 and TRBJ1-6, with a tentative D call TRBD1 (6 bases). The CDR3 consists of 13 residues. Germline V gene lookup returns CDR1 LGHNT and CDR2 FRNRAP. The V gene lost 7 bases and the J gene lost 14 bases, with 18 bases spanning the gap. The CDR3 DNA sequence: TGTGCTAGTGAAATGGCAGGGGCAGGATCCCTCCACTTT. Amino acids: CASEMAGAGSLHF.